This record covers a single T cell receptor beta chain. Its cognate antigen is unknown. This sample stems from a study of T cells after yellow fever vaccination. Via MiXCR, TCRdb re-called the 5' RACE reads, giving one row per CDR3 protein. The sample carries a few hundred thousand distinct CDR3 sequences, roughly 21% recorded once. The CDR3 sequence is 14 residues long. The ends were cut back, 1 base at V and 7 bases at J, with 14 bases in the middle. The germline V gene encodes CDR1 SGHTA and CDR2 FQGNSA. General study points: Shared CD4/CD8 clonotypes were a small share, likely from convergent recombination. Abundant clonotypes from the bulk population could have been carried over as contaminants into FACS-sorted repertoires.

The clonotype was recovered from a man in his thirties or forties who received the YFV17D yellow fever vaccine. V is TRBV7-2 and J is TRBJ2-7, with D possibly matching TRBD2 (6 bases). The source material was PBMCs, sampled 15 days after the yellow fever booster vaccination. The CDR3 bases are TGTGCCAGCAGCTTAGATACCGGGGGTCAGGAGCAGTACTTC. Amino acids: CASSLDTGGQEQYF.